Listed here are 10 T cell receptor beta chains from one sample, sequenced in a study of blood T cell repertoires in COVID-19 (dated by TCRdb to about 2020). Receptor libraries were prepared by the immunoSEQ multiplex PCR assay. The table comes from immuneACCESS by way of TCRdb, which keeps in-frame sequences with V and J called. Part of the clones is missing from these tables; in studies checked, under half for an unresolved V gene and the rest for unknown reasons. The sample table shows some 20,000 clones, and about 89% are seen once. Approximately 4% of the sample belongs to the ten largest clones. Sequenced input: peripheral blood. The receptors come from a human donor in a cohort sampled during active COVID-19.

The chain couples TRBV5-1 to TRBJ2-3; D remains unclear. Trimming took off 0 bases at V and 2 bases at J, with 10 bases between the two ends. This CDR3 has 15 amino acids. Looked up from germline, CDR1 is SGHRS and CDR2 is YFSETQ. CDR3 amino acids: CASSLAVMSTDTQYF. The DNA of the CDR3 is TGCGCCAGCAGCTTGGCCGTTATGTCCACAGATACGCAGTATTTT.

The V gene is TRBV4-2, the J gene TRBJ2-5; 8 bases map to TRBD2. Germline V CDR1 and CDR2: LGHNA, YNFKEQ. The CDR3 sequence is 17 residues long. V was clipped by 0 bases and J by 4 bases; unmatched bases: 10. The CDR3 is CASSQDRGLAGRETQYF. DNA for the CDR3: TGTGCCAGCAGCCAAGATAGGGGCCTAGCGGGTCGAGAGACCCAGTACTTC.

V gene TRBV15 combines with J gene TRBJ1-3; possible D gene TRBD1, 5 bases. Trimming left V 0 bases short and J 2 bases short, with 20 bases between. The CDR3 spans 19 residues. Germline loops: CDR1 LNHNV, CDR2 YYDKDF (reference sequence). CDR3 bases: TGTGCCACCAGCAGAGATCACTCCCCCGGGGGGGGGACTGGAAACACCATATATTTT. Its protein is CATSRDHSPGGGTGNTIYF.

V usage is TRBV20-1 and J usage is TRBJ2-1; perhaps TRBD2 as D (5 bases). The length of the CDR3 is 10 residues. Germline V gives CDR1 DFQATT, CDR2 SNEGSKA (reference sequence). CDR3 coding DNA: TGCAGAGTTGAGGGCAATGAGCAGTTCTTC. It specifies CRVEGNEQFF.

The CDR3 DNA sequence: TGTGCCAGCAGCGCTGAGCGGGTTAGCACAGATACGCAGTATTTT. This sequence encodes CASSAERVSTDTQYF. This rearrangement joins TRBV9 to TRBJ2-3; a possible D gene is TRBD2 (6 bases). CDR3 length equals 15 residues. Per germline, CDR1 SGDLS and CDR2 YYNGEE. Trimming shortened V by 3 bases and J by 0 bases, and 11 bases separated the two germline ends.

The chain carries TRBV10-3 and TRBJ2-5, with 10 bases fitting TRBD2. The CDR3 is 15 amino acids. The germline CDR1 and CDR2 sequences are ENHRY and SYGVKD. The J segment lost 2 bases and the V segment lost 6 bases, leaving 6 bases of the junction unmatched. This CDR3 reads CAISYTSGIQETQYF. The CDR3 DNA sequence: TGTGCCATCAGCTACACTAGCGGGATACAAGAGACCCAGTACTTC.

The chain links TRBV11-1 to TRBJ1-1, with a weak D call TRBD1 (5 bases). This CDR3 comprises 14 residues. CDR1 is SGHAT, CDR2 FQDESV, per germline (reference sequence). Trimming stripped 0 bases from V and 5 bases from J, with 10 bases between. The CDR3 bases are TGTGCCAGCAGCTTAGCGCGGACAAGAACTGAAGCTTTCTTT. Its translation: CASSLARTRTEAFF.

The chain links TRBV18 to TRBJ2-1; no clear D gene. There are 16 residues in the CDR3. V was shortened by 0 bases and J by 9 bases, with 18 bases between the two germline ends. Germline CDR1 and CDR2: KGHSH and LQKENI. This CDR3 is CASSPPGSATSGEQFF. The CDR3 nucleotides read TGTGCCAGCTCACCACCAGGCAGCGCAACCAGTGGTGAGCAGTTCTTC.

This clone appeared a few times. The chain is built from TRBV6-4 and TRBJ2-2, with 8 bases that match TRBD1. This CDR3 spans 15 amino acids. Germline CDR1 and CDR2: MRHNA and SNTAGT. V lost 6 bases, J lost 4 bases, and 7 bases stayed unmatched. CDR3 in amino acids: CASSPRTGLTGELFF. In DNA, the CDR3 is TGTGCCAGCAGCCCACGGACAGGGCTCACCGGGGAGCTGTTTTTT.

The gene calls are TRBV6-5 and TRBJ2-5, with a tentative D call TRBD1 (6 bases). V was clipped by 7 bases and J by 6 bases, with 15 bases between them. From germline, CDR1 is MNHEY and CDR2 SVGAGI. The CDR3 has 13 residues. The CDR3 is CASTAPGHQTQYF. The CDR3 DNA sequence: TGTGCCAGCACCGCTCCGGGACACCAGACCCAGTACTTC.